This T cell receptor beta chain was obtained from a study of blood T cell repertoires in COVID-19. Whole-study context: From T cells, B-cell-depleted T cells, or PBMCs came the material, which was cDNA or gDNA.

Only in-frame clones appear in the TCRdb table, and some are missing; sequencing was by immunoSEQ multiplex PCR. The table includes 190,000 or so clones, around 89% detected once. Trimming took off 4 bases at V and 0 bases at J, with 19 bases between the two ends. The CDR3 consists of 18 residues. The germline V gene has CDR1 LNHDA and CDR2 SQIVND (reference sequence). Participants, about 18 to 90 years old, spanned about 26 US areas. Cohorts were based on clinical histories the participants reported. Among Cohort 3 donors, those recovered had two negative PCRs, clearance, or symptom resolution. The chain links TRBV19 to TRBJ1-3; a possible D gene is TRBD1 (5 bases). The sequenced sample consisted of PBMCs or T cells enriched from blood (not recorded which). This TCR came from a man aged 25-45 years who had recovered from COVID-19. The CDR3 loop reads CASSTKIGQEGSGNTIYF. CDR3 DNA: TGTGCCAGTAGTACTAAGATCGGACAAGAAGGCTCTGGAAACACCATATATTTT. Looking up the rest from reference TRBV19 and TRBJ1-3 gives the full variable domain: DGGITQSPKYLFRKEGQNVTLSCEQNLNHDAMYWYRQDPGQGLRLIYYSQIVNDFQKGDIAEGYSVSREKKESFPLTVTSAQKNPTAFYLCASSTKIGQEGSGNTIYFGEGSWLTVV.